Listed here is a single T cell receptor beta chain. The antigen remains unidentified. This specimen comes from a study of T cells expressing NK-cell markers. Study-level information: It was sorted CD3+CD56+NKG2C+, CD3+CD56+NKG2C- and CD3+CD56-NKG2C+ T cells that supplied the TCR beta repertoires.

Findings of the study overall: The HCMV specificity of the expanded NKG2C+ T cell clones stayed unresolved.

5'RACE template switching with UMIs generated TCR beta cDNA. With the 5' RACE reads reprocessed, TCRdb shows one record per CDR3 protein and no DNA. The specimen's table records about 460,000 distinct CDR3 sequences. Germline V lookup: CDR1 DFQATT, CDR2 SNEGSKA (reference sequence). The CDR3 has 16 residues. The specimen was blood T cells: a sorted CD56 or NKG2C T cell subset, CD4+ or CD8+ T cells, or bulk PBMC T cells (not recorded which). The J gene is TRBJ1-1, the V gene TRBV20-1; TCRdb proposes TRBD1, but this gene call is untestable without DNA. The clonotype was recovered from a woman in her forties or fifties in good health. The CDR3: CSARNRVRSTNTEAFF.